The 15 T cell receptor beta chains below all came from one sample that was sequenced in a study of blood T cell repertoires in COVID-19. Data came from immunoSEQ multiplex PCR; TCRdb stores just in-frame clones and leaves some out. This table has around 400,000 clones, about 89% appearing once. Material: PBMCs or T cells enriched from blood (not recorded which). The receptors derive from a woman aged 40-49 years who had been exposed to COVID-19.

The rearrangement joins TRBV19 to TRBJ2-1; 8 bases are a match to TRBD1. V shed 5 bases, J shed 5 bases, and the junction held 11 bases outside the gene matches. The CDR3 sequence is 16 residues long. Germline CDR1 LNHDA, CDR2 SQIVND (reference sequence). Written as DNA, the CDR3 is TGTGCCAGTAGTTTCTCCGACAGGGGATCCCACAATGAGCAGTTCTTC. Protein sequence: CASSFSDRGSHNEQFF. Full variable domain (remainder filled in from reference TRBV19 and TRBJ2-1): DGGITQSPKYLFRKEGQNVTLSCEQNLNHDAMYWYRQDPGQGLRLIYYSQIVNDFQKGDIAEGYSVSREKKESFPLTVTSAQKNPTAFYLCASSFSDRGSHNEQFFGPGTRLTVL.

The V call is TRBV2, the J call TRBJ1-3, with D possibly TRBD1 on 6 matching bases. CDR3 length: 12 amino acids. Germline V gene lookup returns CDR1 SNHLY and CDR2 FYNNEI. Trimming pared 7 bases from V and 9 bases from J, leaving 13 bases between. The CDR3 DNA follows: TGTGCCAGCACCTACAGGGCGGCCACCATATATTTT. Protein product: CASTYRAATIYF.

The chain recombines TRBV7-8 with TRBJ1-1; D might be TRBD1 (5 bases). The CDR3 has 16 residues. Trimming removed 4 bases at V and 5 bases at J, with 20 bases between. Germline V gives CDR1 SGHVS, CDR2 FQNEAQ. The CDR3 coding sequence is TGTGCCAGCAGCTCCTCTTTGGGGCAAAGGGAAACTGAAGCTTTCTTT. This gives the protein CASSSSLGQRETEAFF. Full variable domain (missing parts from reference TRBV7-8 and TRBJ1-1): GAGVSQSPRYKVAKRGQDVALRCDPISGHVSLFWYQQALGQGPEFLTYFQNEAQLDKSGLPSDRFFAERPEGSVSTLKIQRTQQEDSAVYLCASSSSLGQRETEAFFGQGTRLTVV.

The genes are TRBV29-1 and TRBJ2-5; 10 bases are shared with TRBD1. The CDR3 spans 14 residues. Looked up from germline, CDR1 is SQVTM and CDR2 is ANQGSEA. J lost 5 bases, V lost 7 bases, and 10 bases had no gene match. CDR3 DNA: TGCAGCGCCCGGGACAGGGGTCTTGGGGAGACCCAGTACTTC. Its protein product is CSARDRGLGETQYF. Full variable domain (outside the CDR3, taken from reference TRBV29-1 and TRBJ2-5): SAVISQKPSRDICQRGTSLTIQCQVDSQVTMMFWYRQQPGQSLTLIATANQGSEATYESGFVIDKFPISRPNLTFSTLTVSNMSPEDSSIYLCSARDRGLGETQYFGPGTRLLVL.

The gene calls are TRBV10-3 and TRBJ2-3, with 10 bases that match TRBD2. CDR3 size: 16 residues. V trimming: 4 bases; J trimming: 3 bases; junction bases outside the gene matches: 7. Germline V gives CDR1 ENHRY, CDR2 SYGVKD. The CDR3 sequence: CAISGLAGAGTDTQYF. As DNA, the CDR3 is TGTGCCATCAGTGGGCTAGCGGGGGCAGGAACAGATACGCAGTATTTT.

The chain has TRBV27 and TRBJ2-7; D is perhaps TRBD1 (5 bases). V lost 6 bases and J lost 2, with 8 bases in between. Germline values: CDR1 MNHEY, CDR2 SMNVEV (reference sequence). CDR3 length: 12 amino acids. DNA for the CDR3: TGTGCCAGCAGGGGGCATCCCTACGAGCAGTACTTC. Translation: CASRGHPYEQYF.

The CDR3 coding sequence is TGTGCCAGTAGTATGGGCGCGGACAGCTTCGGAGAGACCCAGTACTTC. Translation: CASSMGADSFGETQYF. J is TRBJ2-5 and V is TRBV19; a weak D match, TRBD1 (6 bases). This CDR3 has 16 residues. Germline-derived CDR1 and CDR2 are LNHDA and SQIVND (reference sequence). V lost 3 bases to trimming and J lost 4 bases, with 18 bases between them.

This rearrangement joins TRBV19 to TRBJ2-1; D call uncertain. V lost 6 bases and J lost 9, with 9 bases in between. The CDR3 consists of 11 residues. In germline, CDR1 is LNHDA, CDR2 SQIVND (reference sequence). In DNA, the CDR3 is TGTGCCAGTAGATCATCGGGTGAGCAGTTCTTC. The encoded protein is CASRSSGEQFF.

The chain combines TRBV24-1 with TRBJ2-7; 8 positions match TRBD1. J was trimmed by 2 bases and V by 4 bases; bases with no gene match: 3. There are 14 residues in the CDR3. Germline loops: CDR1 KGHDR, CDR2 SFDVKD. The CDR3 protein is CATSDAGQAYEQYF. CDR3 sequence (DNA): TGTGCCACCAGTGACGCGGGACAGGCCTACGAGCAGTACTTC.

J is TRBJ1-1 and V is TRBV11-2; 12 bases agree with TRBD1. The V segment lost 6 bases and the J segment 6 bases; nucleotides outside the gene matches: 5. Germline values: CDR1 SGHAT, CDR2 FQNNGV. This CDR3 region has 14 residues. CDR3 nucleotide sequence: TGTGCCAGCAGATCGGGACAGGGGGCTCCTGAAGCTTTCTTT. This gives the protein CASRSGQGAPEAFF.

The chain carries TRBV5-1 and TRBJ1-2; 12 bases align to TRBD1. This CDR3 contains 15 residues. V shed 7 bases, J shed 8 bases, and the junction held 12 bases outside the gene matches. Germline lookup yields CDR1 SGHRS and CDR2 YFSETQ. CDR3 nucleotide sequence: TGCGCCAGCTACTCACCGGGACAGGGGGCGGAAGGCTACACCTTC. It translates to CASYSPGQGAEGYTF.

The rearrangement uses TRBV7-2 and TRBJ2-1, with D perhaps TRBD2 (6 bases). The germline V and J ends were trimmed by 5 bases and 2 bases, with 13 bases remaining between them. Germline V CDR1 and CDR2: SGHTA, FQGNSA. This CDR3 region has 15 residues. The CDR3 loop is CASSRGGKTYNEQFF. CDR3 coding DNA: TGTGCCAGCAGCCGTGGAGGGAAGACCTACAATGAGCAGTTCTTC.

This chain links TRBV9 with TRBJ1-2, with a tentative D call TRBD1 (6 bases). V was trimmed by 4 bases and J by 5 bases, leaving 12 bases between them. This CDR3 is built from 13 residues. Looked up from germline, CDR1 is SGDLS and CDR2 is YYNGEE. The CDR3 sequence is CASSPRGAYGYTF. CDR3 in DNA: TGTGCCAGCAGCCCCCGGGGGGCGTATGGCTACACCTTC.

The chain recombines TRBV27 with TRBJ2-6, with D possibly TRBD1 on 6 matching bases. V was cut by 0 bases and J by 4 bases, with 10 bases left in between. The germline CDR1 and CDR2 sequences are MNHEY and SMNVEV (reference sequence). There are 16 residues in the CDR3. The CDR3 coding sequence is TGTGCCAGCAGTTTATCGACCGGGACAGGGGCCAACGTCCTGACTTTC. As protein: CASSLSTGTGANVLTF.

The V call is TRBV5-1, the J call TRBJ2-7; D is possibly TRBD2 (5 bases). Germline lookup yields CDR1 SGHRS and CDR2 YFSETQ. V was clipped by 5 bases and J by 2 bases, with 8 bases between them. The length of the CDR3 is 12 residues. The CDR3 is CASREGPYEQYF. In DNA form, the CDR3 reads TGCGCCAGCAGAGAGGGCCCCTACGAGCAGTACTTC.